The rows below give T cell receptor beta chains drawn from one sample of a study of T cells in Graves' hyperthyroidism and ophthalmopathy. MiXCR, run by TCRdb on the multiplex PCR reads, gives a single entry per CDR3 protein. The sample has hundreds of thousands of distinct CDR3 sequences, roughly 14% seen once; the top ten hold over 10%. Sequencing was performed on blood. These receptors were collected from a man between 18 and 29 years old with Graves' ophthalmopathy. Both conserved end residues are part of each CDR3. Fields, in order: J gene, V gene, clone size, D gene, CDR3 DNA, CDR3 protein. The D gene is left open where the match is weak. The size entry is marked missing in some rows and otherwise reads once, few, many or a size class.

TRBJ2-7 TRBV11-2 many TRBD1 TGTGCCAGCAGCCCCTCGGACAGGGGAACCTACGAGCAGTACTTC CASSPSDRGTYEQYF
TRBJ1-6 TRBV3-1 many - TGTGCCAGCAGCCCCCGGGCCCGTGGGCATGCACCCCTCCACTTT CASSPRARGHAPLHF
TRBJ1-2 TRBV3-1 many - TGTGCCAGCAGCCAGGTGGGCAGTTATGGCTACACCTTC CASSQVGSYGYTF
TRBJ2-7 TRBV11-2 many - TGTGCCAGCAGCTTGTGGCAGGGATTCTACGAGCAGTACTTC CASSLWQGFYEQYF
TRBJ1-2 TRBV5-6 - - TGTGCCAGCACCCTGTCGGGGTTTCTCGGCTACACCTTC CASTLSGFLGYTF
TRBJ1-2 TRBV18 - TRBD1 TGTGCCAGCTCACCATTCGGACCAGGGGGAGACTATGGCTACACCTTC CASSPFGPGGDYGYTF
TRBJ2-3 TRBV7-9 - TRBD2 TGTGCCAGCAGCTTAGCGCTTGTCGGGGGGGCCCCGGATACGCAGTATTTT CASSLALVGGAPDTQYF
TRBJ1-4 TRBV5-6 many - TGTGCCAGCAGCTTGGCCCCAGACCGTACTGAAAAACTGTTTTTT CASSLAPDRTEKLFF
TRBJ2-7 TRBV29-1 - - TGCAGCGTTGAATCCCCGCTGGTGGGTGAGCAGTACTTC CSVESPLVGEQYF
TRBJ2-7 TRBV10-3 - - TGTGCCATCAGTGAAGGGAGCTCCTACGAGCAGTACTTC CAISEGSSYEQYF
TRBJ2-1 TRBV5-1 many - TGCGCCAGCAGCTTGGGCAGTGACAATGAGCAGTTCTTC CASSLGSDNEQFF
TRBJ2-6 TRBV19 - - TGTGCCAGTATGTTGACAGGAGGGGCCAACGTCCTGACTTTC CASMLTGGANVLTF
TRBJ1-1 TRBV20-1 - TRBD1 TGCAGTGCAGGACAGGGTTTGAACACTGAAGCTTTCTTT CSAGQGLNTEAFF
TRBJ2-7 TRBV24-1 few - TGTGCCACCAGACCCGAGCAGTACTTC CATRPEQYF
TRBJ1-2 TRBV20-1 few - TGCAGTGCTAGAGTACCAGGGTGGGAAGGCTACACCTTC CSARVPGWEGYTF
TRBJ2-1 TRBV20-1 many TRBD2 TGCAGTGCTAGATTCGGGACTAATGACAATGAGCAGTTCTTC CSARFGTNDNEQFF
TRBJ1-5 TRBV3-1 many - TGTGCCAGCAGCCAAGGGCAGGCCAATCAGCCCCAGCATTTT CASSQGQANQPQHF
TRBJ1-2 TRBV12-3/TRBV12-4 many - TGTGCCAGCAGTTTGAGAAGGGACGGCTACACCTTC CASSLRRDGYTF
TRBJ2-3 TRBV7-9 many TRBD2 TGTGCCAGCAGTCCTTTTCTAGGACTAGCGGGGGGGCTTGGCACAGATACGCAGTATTTT CASSPFLGLAGGLGTDTQYF
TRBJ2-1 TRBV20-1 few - TGCAGTGTTTGGGGGGTAGATTACAATGAGCAGTTCTTC CSVWGVDYNEQFF
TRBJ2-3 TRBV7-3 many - TGTGCCAGCAGCTTAAATTCGGGGTCAGATACGCAGTATTTT CASSLNSGSDTQYF
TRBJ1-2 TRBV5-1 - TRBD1 TGTGCCAGCAGCCCCCGGACAGGGTTTGACTATGGCTACACCTTC CASSPRTGFDYGYTF
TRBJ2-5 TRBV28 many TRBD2 TGTGCCAGCAGTTTATTTTCGGCGGGGGGCCAAGAGACCCAGTACTTC CASSLFSAGGQETQYF
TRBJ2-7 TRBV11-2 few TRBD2 TGTGCCAGCAGCCCGCGGACTAGCGGACCAATGAAATACTCCTACGAGCAGTACTTC CASSPRTSGPMKYSYEQYF
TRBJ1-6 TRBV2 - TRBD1 TGTGCCAGCAGTTATCTACTGGGACAGGCGAATTCACCCCCCCACTTT CASSYLLGQANSPPHF
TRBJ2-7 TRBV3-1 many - TGTGCCAGCAGCCAAGAGGGACGACCCTACGAGCAGTACTTC CASSQEGRPYEQYF
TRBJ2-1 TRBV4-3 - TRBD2 TGCGCCAGCAGCCAAATGGGACTAGCGGGAGGCAATGAGCAGTTCTTC CASSQMGLAGGNEQFF
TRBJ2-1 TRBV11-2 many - TGTGCCAGCAGCTTAATCAAGGGGAACCAAGGAGCCTACAATGAGCAGTTCTTC CASSLIKGNQGAYNEQFF
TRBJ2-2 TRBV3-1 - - TGTGCCAGCAGAAGACGGGTTTCCGGGGAGCTGTTTTTT CASRRRVSGELFF
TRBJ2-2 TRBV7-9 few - TGTGCCAGCAGCGAGCGGGCTGACGGGGAGCTGTTTTTT CASSERADGELFF
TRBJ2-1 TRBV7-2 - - TGTGCCAGCAGCTTAGGTCCGTCAGGGAACTCCTACAATGAGCAGTTCTTC CASSLGPSGNSYNEQFF
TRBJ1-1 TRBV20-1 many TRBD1 TGCAGTGCTCCCTGGGACAGCGCGACTGAAGCTTTCTTT CSAPWDSATEAFF
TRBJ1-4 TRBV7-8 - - TGTGCCAGCAGCTTAGTAAGGGGCCTTAATGAAAAACTGTTTTTT CASSLVRGLNEKLFF
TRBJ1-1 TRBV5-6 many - TGTGCCAGCAGCTGGATCCTTCCAGCTTGGGGGAACACTGAAGCTTTCTTT CASSWILPAWGNTEAFF
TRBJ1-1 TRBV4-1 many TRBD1 TGCGCCAGCAGCTACGACCCTACAGGGGGCACTGAAGCTTTCTTT CASSYDPTGGTEAFF
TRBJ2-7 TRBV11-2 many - TGTGCCAGCAGCTTAGGTTGGTACGAGCAGTACTTC CASSLGWYEQYF
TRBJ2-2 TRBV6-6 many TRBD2 TGTGCCAGCAGTTACGTGGGACTAGCGGAGGCGAACACCGGGGAGCTGTTTTTT CASSYVGLAEANTGELFF
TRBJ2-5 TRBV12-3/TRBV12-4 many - TGTGCCAGCAGTTTAGGTCGGCGCGTACCGAGGGACTTC CASSLGRRVPRDF
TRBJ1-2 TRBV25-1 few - TGTGCCAGCAGTAACCAGGGGAACTATGGCTACACCTTC CASSNQGNYGYTF
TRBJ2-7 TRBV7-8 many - TGTGCCAGCAGCTTAATGGTCGCCGAGCAGTACTTC CASSLMVAEQYF
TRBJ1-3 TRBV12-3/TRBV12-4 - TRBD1 TGTGCCAGCAGTCTGGGGACAGGGCCAAACACCATATATTTT CASSLGTGPNTIYF
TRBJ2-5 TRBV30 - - TGTGCCTGGAGTGCAATTTTTGTACCCGGGCAAGAGACCCAGTACTTC CAWSAIFVPGQETQYF
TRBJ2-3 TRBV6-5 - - TGTGCCAGCAGTTACGCCGGGGCGGGCACAGATACGCAGTATTTT CASSYAGAGTDTQYF
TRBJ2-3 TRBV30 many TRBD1 TGTGCCGGCCGGGACAGGGGCACAGATACGCAGTATTTT CAGRDRGTDTQYF
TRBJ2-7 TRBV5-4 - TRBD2 TGTGCCAGCAGCCCCGCTAGCGGGGCCGACTACGAGCAGTACTTC CASSPASGADYEQYF
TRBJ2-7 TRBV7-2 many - TGTGCCAGCAGCTTAGGTACAATCTCCGAGCAGTACTTC CASSLGTISEQYF
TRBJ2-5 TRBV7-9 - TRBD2 TGTGCCAGCAGCTCGAGGCCGACCGGGACTAGCTTGGCCCAGTACTTC CASSSRPTGTSLAQYF
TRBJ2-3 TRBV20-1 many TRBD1 TGCAGTGCCCCGGACAGGGGGTATACAGATACGCAGTATTTT CSAPDRGYTDTQYF
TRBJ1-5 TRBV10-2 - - TGCACCAGCAGACGGGACGGATATAGCAATCAGCCCCAGCATTTT CTSRRDGYSNQPQHF
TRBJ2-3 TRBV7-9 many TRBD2 TGTGCCAGCAGCTTAGGAGCGGGAGCTGTGGATACGCAGTATTTT CASSLGAGAVDTQYF
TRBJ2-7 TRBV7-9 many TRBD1 TGTGCCAGCAGCTTAAGCTACGGGACAGTTGCCTACGAGCAGTACTTC CASSLSYGTVAYEQYF
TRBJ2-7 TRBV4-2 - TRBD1 TGTGCCAGCAGCCAAGGGGACAGGGAATTTGCCGAGCAGTACTTC CASSQGDREFAEQYF
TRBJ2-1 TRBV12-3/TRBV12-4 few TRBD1 TGTGCCAGCAGTTTGACAGGGATTAGTAAAAACAATGAGCAGTTCTTC CASSLTGISKNNEQFF
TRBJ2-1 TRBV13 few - TGTGCCAGCAGCTTGGGGGTCACTTACAATGAGCAGTTCTTC CASSLGVTYNEQFF